This TCR beta chain was observed in a study of lymphopenia after photon versus proton radiotherapy. Using immunoSEQ multiplex PCR, the repertoire was profiled, and TCRdb retains in-frame clones only, with some absent. The sample records tens of thousands of clones, about 86% being singletons. This CDR3 is 14 amino acids long. V trimming: 4 bases; J trimming: 2 bases; junction bases outside the gene matches: 3. Germline V lookup: CDR1 SGDLS, CDR2 YYNGEE. The source of this sequence is a man between 50 and 59 years old with gastric cancer. This material consisted of peripheral blood, taken from a patient treated with photon-based radiotherapy. This chain joins TRBV9 and TRBJ2-5; 9 nucleotides agree with TRBD1. In nucleotides, the CDR3 is TGTGCCAGCAGCACAGGACAGGGGCAAGAGACCCAGTACTTC. As protein: CASSTGQGQETQYF.